This passage covers 13 T cell receptor beta chains from one sample sequenced in a study of blood T cell repertoires in COVID-19. Only in-frame clones appear in the TCRdb table, and some are missing; sequencing was by immunoSEQ multiplex PCR. Of some 260,000 clones listed, roughly 83% were seen once; the top ten hold around 8.9%. Input material: peripheral blood. These receptors all come from a man older than 75 with acute or convalescent COVID-19.

This chain joins TRBV5-1 and TRBJ2-3; no clear D. Germline V lookup: CDR1 SGHRS, CDR2 YFSETQ. Trimming removed 1 base from V and 1 base from J, with 10 bases in between. This CDR3 comprises 15 residues. The CDR3 is CASSLRELGTDTQYF. CDR3 coding DNA: TGCGCCAGCAGCTTGCGCGAGCTGGGCACAGATACGCAGTATTTT.

The rearrangement uses TRBV6-1 and TRBJ2-4; 9 bases fit TRBD1. From germline, CDR1 is MNHNS and CDR2 SASEGT. With 4 bases clipped from V and 2 bases from J, the junction kept 6 bases outside the gene matches. This CDR3 region has 16 residues. CDR3 amino acids: CASSVDRGGSKNIQYF. In DNA form, the CDR3 reads TGTGCCAGCAGTGTTGACAGGGGGGGATCCAAAAACATTCAGTACTTC.

The genes are TRBV12-3 or TRBV12-4 and TRBJ1-1, with 7 bases fitting TRBD1. The junction had 5 bases not matched to a gene; V was cut back by 5 bases and J by 5 bases. CDR3 length: 13 amino acids. This CDR3 is CASSLQGWTEAFF. As DNA, the CDR3 is TGTGCCAGCAGTCTACAGGGGTGGACTGAAGCTTTCTTT.

V usage is TRBV5-1 and J usage is TRBJ1-6; perhaps TRBD1 as D (5 bases). V lost 0 bases and J lost 9, with 19 bases in between. The length of the CDR3 is 17 residues. Germline values: CDR1 SGHRS, CDR2 YFSETQ. The CDR3 DNA sequence: TGCGCCAGCAGCTTGGTGGGGGGAAGGCAAATTCTTTCACCCCTCCACTTT. Translation gives CASSLVGGRQILSPLHF.

This clone was seen only once. The gene calls are TRBV5-1 and TRBJ1-1, with TRBD1 matching over 7 bases. This CDR3 has 17 amino acids. CDR1 and CDR2 from the germline V gene are SGHRS and YFSETQ. The V and J ends lost 4 bases and 0 bases, in that order; junction bases with no gene match: 12. The CDR3: CASSPRTGGVMNTEAFF. The CDR3 nucleotides read TGCGCCAGCAGCCCACGGACAGGAGGCGTAATGAACACTGAAGCTTTCTTT.

The chain employs TRBV7-9 and TRBJ2-7; a possible D gene is TRBD2 (5 bases). CDR1 SEHNR and CDR2 FQNEAQ come from the germline V gene (reference sequence). Trimming took 1 base from V and 2 from J, leaving 12 bases between them. There are 15 residues in the CDR3. This CDR3 reads CASSLGRQRTYEQYF. CDR3 in DNA: TGTGCCAGCAGCTTAGGTCGCCAGCGGACCTACGAGCAGTACTTC. The variable domain in full, completed from reference TRBV7-9 and TRBJ2-7, reads DTGVSQNPRHKITKRGQNVTFRCDPISEHNRLYWYRQTLGQGPEFLTYFQNEAQLEKSRLLSDRFSAERPKGSFSTLEIQRTEQGDSAMYLCASSLGRQRTYEQYFGPGTRLTVT.

V usage is TRBV30 and J usage is TRBJ1-4; D may be TRBD1 (6 bases). The CDR3 is 16 residues long. The V end lost 0 bases, the J end lost 8 bases, and 19 bases lay between the germline ends. CDR1 is GTSNPN, CDR2 SVGIG, per germline (reference sequence). The CDR3 nucleotides are TGTGCCTGGAGTGTATATCGCGGTGGGGGGGGCGAAAAACTGTTTTTT. It translates to CAWSVYRGGGGEKLFF.

The chain combines TRBV29-1 with TRBJ1-1, with 9 bases matching TRBD1. The J segment lost 5 bases and the V segment lost 7 bases, leaving 5 bases of the junction unmatched. CDR1 and CDR2 (germline): SQVTM, ANQGSEA. The CDR3 is 12 residues long. The CDR3 protein is CSGGQGRTEAFF. CDR3 nucleotides: TGCAGCGGTGGACAGGGGAGGACTGAAGCTTTCTTT.

The rearrangement links TRBV24-1 to TRBJ1-2; D might be TRBD1 (5 bases). V was trimmed by 2 bases and J by 8 bases, leaving 14 bases between them. Germline values: CDR1 KGHDR, CDR2 SFDVKD. This CDR3 comprises 14 residues. The CDR3 here is CATSDSRAIIGYTF. Written as DNA, the CDR3 is TGTGCCACCAGTGATTCCAGGGCAATCATCGGCTACACCTTC.

This chain links TRBV9 with TRBJ2-6, with 9 bases aligning to TRBD1. With 4 bases clipped from V and 2 bases from J, the junction kept 7 bases outside the gene matches. The CDR3 extends over 17 amino acids. Germline V lookup: CDR1 SGDLS, CDR2 YYNGEE. The CDR3 loop reads CASSTWTGEAGANVLTF. The CDR3 DNA is TGTGCCAGCAGCACCTGGACAGGGGAGGCTGGGGCCAACGTCCTGACTTTC.

The rearrangement links TRBV11-2 to TRBJ2-1; TRBD2 matches at 9 bases. The CDR3 runs 19 residues. From germline, CDR1 is SGHAT and CDR2 FQNNGV. Trimming at V came to 1 base and at J to 0 bases, leaving 10 bases not matched to a gene. CDR3 loop: CASSLVRGAGGSSYNEQFF. The CDR3 coding sequence is TGTGCCAGCAGCTTAGTTAGGGGAGCGGGGGGTAGCTCCTACAATGAGCAGTTCTTC.

V is TRBV10-1 and J is TRBJ2-7, with 11 bases matching TRBD2. Per the germline V gene, CDR1 is WNHNN and CDR2 is SYGVQD (reference sequence). The V gene end was trimmed by 5 bases and the J gene end by 7 bases; junction bases not matched to a gene: 7. CDR3 length: 14 amino acids. The DNA for the CDR3 is TGCGCCAGCAGTTTAGCGGGAGGGCCCGAGGAGCAGTACTTC. This encodes CASSLAGGPEEQYF.

The chain employs TRBV5-1 and TRBJ1-1; D is possibly TRBD1 (6 bases). The CDR3 sequence is 14 residues long. V was shortened by 1 base and J by 4 bases, with 11 bases between the two germline ends. CDR1 SGHRS and CDR2 YFSETQ come from the germline V gene. For the CDR3, the DNA is TGCGCCAGCAGCTTGTCCACAGGGCGCACTGAAGCTTTCTTT. Protein: CASSLSTGRTEAFF.